This T cell receptor beta chain derives from a study of cytomegalovirus exposure and HLA in healthy donors. Vbeta (60) and Jbeta (13) primers were used in the PCR. Data came from immunoSEQ multiplex PCR; TCRdb stores just in-frame clones and leaves some out. There are under 200,000 clones in the sample; roughly 80% occur only once, and roughly 1.4% lies in the top ten. This CDR3 has 16 amino acids. The trim removed 2 bases at V and 6 bases at J, leaving 9 bases unmatched. From germline, CDR1 is LNHDA and CDR2 SQIVND (reference sequence). This sequence originates from a woman in her twenties or thirties in good health and CMV-seronegative. The specimen was PBMCs. The gene calls are TRBV19 and TRBJ1-5, with 8 positions matching TRBD1. The CDR3 loop is CASSIFYGTGSQPQHF. The CDR3 DNA sequence: TGTGCCAGTAGTATATTCTACGGGACAGGCAGTCAGCCCCAGCATTTT.